Below are 25 T cell receptor beta chains sequenced from a single sample in a study of cytomegalovirus exposure and HLA in healthy donors. A multiplex PCR was run with 60 Vbeta primers and 13 Jbeta primers. Only in-frame clones appear in the TCRdb table, and some are missing; sequencing was by immunoSEQ multiplex PCR. The sample consists of under 200,000 clones, 62% of them appearing once. The sequencing sample was made of PBMCs. Every receptor here comes from a man in his forties in good health and CMV-seronegative.

This clone has a single count. The chain combines TRBV13 with TRBJ2-5; tentative D call: TRBD1 (6 bases). The last part of the DNA fits TRBJ2-7 better; the J call may be wrong. The CDR3 has 15 residues. CDR1 and CDR2 (germline): PRHDT, FYEKMQ (reference sequence). The chain's CDR3 is CASSNRDTSLYEQYF. The CDR3 DNA follows: TGTGCCAGCAGCAACCGGGACACCTCTCTTTACGAGCAGTACTTC.

This chain uses TRBV18 with TRBJ2-2, with D hard to call. Germline V gives CDR1 KGHSH, CDR2 LQKENI. V shed 3 bases and J shed 4 bases, with 12 bases lying between them. This CDR3 is built from 15 residues. CDR3 nucleotides: TGTGCCAGCTCACCCACTGGGCCAACCACCGGGGAGCTGTTTTTT. This translates into CASSPTGPTTGELFF.

This sequence joins TRBV18 and TRBJ2-1, with TRBD2 matching 13 bases. The CDR3 totals 15 residues. Trimming cost V 6 bases and J 9 bases; bases outside gene matches: 8. Germline V CDR1 and CDR2: KGHSH, LQKENI. In nucleotides, the CDR3 is TGTGCCAGCTCCGGGACTAGCGGGGCGGGCGGTGAGCAGTTCTTC. Protein: CASSGTSGAGGEQFF.

V gene TRBV9 combines with J gene TRBJ2-5; 12 bases match TRBD2. The DNA end lines up better with TRBJ2-7; the J call may be wrong. Germline values: CDR1 SGDLS, CDR2 YYNGEE. This CDR3 is 15 amino acids long. The CDR3 region is CASSPRTSGAYEQYF. CDR3 nucleotides: TGTGCCAGCAGCCCTCGGACTAGCGGGGCCTACGAGCAGTACTTC.

This sequence joins TRBV25-1 and TRBJ2-1; 8 bases line up with TRBD2. The CDR3 spans 13 residues. With 6 bases clipped from V and 6 bases from J, the junction kept 4 bases outside the gene matches. The germline V gene has CDR1 MGHDK and CDR2 SYGVNS. CDR3 in DNA: TGTGCCAGCAGGACTAGCGTGCCCAATGAGCAGTTCTTC. As protein: CASRTSVPNEQFF.

This clone was seen more than once but under ten times. CDR3 in DNA: TGTGCCAGTAGTGTCGGACAGGGCAGGACCGGGGAGCTGTTTTTT. Its protein is CASSVGQGRTGELFF. The rearrangement joins TRBV19 to TRBJ2-2, with 8 positions matching TRBD1. V was clipped by 5 bases and J by 5 bases; unmatched bases: 7. There are 15 residues in the CDR3. CDR1 is LNHDA, CDR2 SQIVND, per germline (reference sequence).

The rearrangement links TRBV5-4 to TRBJ1-2; a possible D gene is TRBD1 (6 bases). V was trimmed by 3 bases and J by 2 bases, leaving 14 bases between them. This CDR3 is built from 15 residues. Germline V gene sequence: CDR1 SGHNT, CDR2 YYREEE (reference sequence). CDR3 sequence (DNA): TGTGCCAGCAGCTCCCGGGGGGCCCTGAACTATGGCTACACCTTC. This translates into CASSSRGALNYGYTF.

This rearrangement joins TRBV11-2 to TRBJ2-7; 7 nucleotides line up with TRBD2. Germline V gene data show CDR1 as SGHAT and CDR2 as FQNNGV. The CDR3 is made up of 15 amino acids. V trimming: 2 bases; J trimming: 3 bases; junction bases outside the gene matches: 7. This chain's CDR3 is CASSLSGTDYYEQYF. In DNA form, the CDR3 reads TGTGCCAGCAGCTTAAGCGGGACGGACTACTACGAGCAGTACTTC.

The chain links TRBV2 to TRBJ2-1; 8 nucleotides align to TRBD2. Germline assignment: CDR1 SNHLY and CDR2 FYNNEI. CDR3 size: 16 residues. V lost 6 bases and J lost 2; bases outside the gene matches: 9. This chain's CDR3 is CASSPEGGRTYNEQFF. The CDR3 DNA reads as TGTGCCAGCAGCCCGGAGGGCGGGAGGACCTACAATGAGCAGTTCTTC.

The chain links TRBV2 to TRBJ2-6; D not certain. V was clipped by 3 bases and J by 2 bases, with 8 bases between them. The germline V gene has CDR1 SNHLY and CDR2 FYNNEI. The CDR3 contains 15 residues. The CDR3 region has the DNA TGTGCCAGCAGTGAGGGTACAGCTGGGGCCAACGTCCTGACTTTC. Translating gives CASSEGTAGANVLTF.

V and J are TRBV29-1 and TRBJ2-1, with 8 positions matching TRBD1. From germline, CDR1 is SQVTM and CDR2 ANQGSEA. Trimming removed 5 bases from V and 3 bases from J; junction bases left unmatched: 6. This CDR3 contains 14 residues. The CDR3 sequence: CSVYDRGYYNEQFF. CDR3 DNA: TGCAGCGTTTATGACAGGGGTTACTACAATGAGCAGTTCTTC.

The genes are TRBV5-1 and TRBJ1-1; TRBD1 matches at 7 bases. Germline CDR1 reads SGHRS; CDR2 reads YFSETQ. This CDR3 region has 14 residues. Trimming removed 4 bases from V and 3 bases from J; junction bases left unmatched: 6. CDR3 sequence reads: CASSLDTGDTEAFF. CDR3 DNA sequence: TGCGCCAGCAGCCTCGATACAGGGGACACTGAAGCTTTCTTT.

This chain links TRBV7-2 with TRBJ1-4; the D gene is possibly TRBD1 (5 bases). CDR1 is SGHTA, CDR2 FQGNSA, per germline. V dropped 1 base and J dropped 14 bases, with 14 bases sitting between them. The length of the CDR3 is 13 residues. The CDR3 loop is CASSLEVAGFLFF. CDR3 nucleotides: TGTGCCAGCAGCTTAGAGGTAGCAGGGTTCCTGTTTTTT. Combining the CDR3 with reference TRBV7-2 and TRBJ1-4 gives the whole variable domain GAGVSQSPSNKVTEKGKDVELRCDPISGHTALYWYRQSLGQGLEFLIYFQGNSAPDKSGLPSDRFSAERTGGSVSTLTIQRTQQEDSAVYLCASSLEVAGFLFFGSGTQLSVL.

This clone has a handful of counts. For the CDR3, the DNA is TGTGCCAGCAGCCCAGCGGGGTCTAGCGGGCATTTATCCTACGAGCAGTACTTC. As protein: CASSPAGSSGHLSYEQYF. The chain has TRBV7-4 and TRBJ2-7, with 8 bases aligning to TRBD2. The CDR3 runs 18 residues. Germline CDR1 and CDR2: SGHVT and SQSDAQ. V lost 5 bases and J lost 1; bases outside the gene matches: 16.

J is TRBJ2-7 and V is TRBV18; 13 positions match TRBD2. The CDR3 contains 16 residues. Germline V lookup: CDR1 KGHSH, CDR2 LQKENI. Trimming cost V 0 bases and J 6 bases; bases outside gene matches: 5. The CDR3 spells CASSPPGLAGASEQYF. For the CDR3, the DNA is TGTGCCAGCTCACCACCCGGACTAGCGGGAGCTTCCGAGCAGTACTTC. Drawing the rest from reference TRBV18 and TRBJ2-7, the complete variable domain is NAGVMQNPRHLVRRRGQEARLRCSPMKGHSHVYWYRQLPEEGLKFMVYLQKENIIDESGMPKERFSAEFPKEGPSILRIQQVVRGDSAAYFCASSPPGLAGASEQYFGPGTRLTVT.

A few counts support this clone. The gene calls are TRBV7-2 and TRBJ1-4; D might be TRBD1 (6 bases). Trimming removed 9 bases at V and 0 bases at J, with 14 bases between. Germline CDR1 and CDR2: SGHTA and FQGNSA. The CDR3 extends over 15 amino acids. CDR3 DNA: TGTGCCAGTAAAGGGGGATTTTCAACTAATGAAAAACTGTTTTTT. This encodes CASKGGFSTNEKLFF.

This clone has just a few counts. The rearrangement joins TRBV4-1 to TRBJ1-1; no clear D gene. V gave up 2 bases and J gave up 4 bases, with 17 bases separating them. The CDR3 runs to 16 residues. The germline gives CDR1 MGHRA, CDR2 YSYEKL. The CDR3 region has the DNA TGCGCCAGCAGCCAATACGGAGAGGAGAGGGTCACTGAAGCTTTCTTT. This codes for CASSQYGEERVTEAFF.

This chain's CDR3 is CASSLGTGETYEQYF. CDR3 nucleotides: TGTGCCAGCAGCTTAGGGACAGGAGAAACATACGAGCAGTACTTC. The rearrangement joins TRBV7-9 to TRBJ2-7; 7 bases align to TRBD1. The germline V gene has CDR1 SEHNR and CDR2 FQNEAQ (reference sequence). The V gene end was trimmed by 1 base and the J gene end by 4 bases; junction bases not matched to a gene: 7. The length of the CDR3 is 15 residues.

V and J are TRBV2 and TRBJ2-7; a possible D gene is TRBD1 (6 bases). V lost 2 bases, J lost 2 bases, and 10 bases lay in between. Looked up from germline, CDR1 is SNHLY and CDR2 is FYNNEI. This CDR3 has 14 residues. The CDR3 DNA follows: TGTGCCAGCAGTGAACCCGGACAGACCTACGAGCAGTACTTC. The encoded protein is CASSEPGQTYEQYF.

The chain has TRBV5-4 and TRBJ1-4, with 10 bases identical to TRBD1. In germline, CDR1 is SGHNT, CDR2 YYREEE (reference sequence). The trim removed 0 bases at V and 6 bases at J, leaving 2 bases unmatched. The CDR3 has 15 amino acids. The CDR3 sequence is CASSLDGTGDEKLFF. In DNA, the CDR3 is TGTGCCAGCAGCTTGGATGGGACAGGGGATGAAAAACTGTTTTTT.

The V gene is TRBV6-5, the J gene TRBJ2-7, with 7 bases lining up with TRBD2. Per germline, CDR1 MNHEY and CDR2 SVGAGI. The CDR3 covers 14 residues. Trimming removed 4 bases from V and 1 base from J; junction bases left unmatched: 4. For the CDR3, the DNA is TGTGCCAGCAGTTTTTTCGGGGGGTCCTACGAGCAGTACTTC. Translated: CASSFFGGSYEQYF.

The chain couples TRBV5-1 to TRBJ2-2, with D tentatively TRBD2 (5 bases). Trimming cost V 0 bases and J 4 bases, with 13 bases left between them. The CDR3 totals 16 residues. Germline CDR1 and CDR2: SGHRS and YFSETQ. The CDR3 DNA reads as TGCGCCAGCAGCTTGGCCGGGCTAGCTATCACCGGGGAGCTGTTTTTT. Encoded protein: CASSLAGLAITGELFF.

This clone has more than one count but fewer than ten. The rearrangement links TRBV11-2 to TRBJ2-5; 10 nucleotides line up with TRBD2. V gave up 6 bases and J gave up 5 bases; unmatched junction bases: 9. The CDR3 consists of 15 residues. Germline CDR1 is SGHAT and CDR2 is FQNNGV. This CDR3 is CASSPSGGVTETQYF. In nucleotides, the CDR3 is TGTGCCAGCAGTCCGAGCGGGGGGGTGACGGAGACCCAGTACTTC.

The V call is TRBV19, the J call TRBJ1-1; 9 bases match TRBD1. Unmatched junction bases numbered 4, after V lost 4 bases and J lost 1 base. Per the germline V gene, CDR1 is LNHDA and CDR2 is SQIVND (reference sequence). This CDR3 region has 15 residues. The CDR3 sequence is CASSNRGLSNTEAFF. CDR3 nucleotides: TGTGCCAGTAGTAACAGGGGGCTATCGAACACTGAAGCTTTCTTT.

The chain combines TRBV27 with TRBJ2-1; no definite D call. The CDR3 has 14 amino acids. Germline CDR1 MNHEY, CDR2 SMNVEV (reference sequence). V lost 3 bases and J lost 3, with 9 bases in between. The CDR3 region has the DNA TGTGCCAGCAGTTTTTTTTCAAACTACAATGAGCAGTTCTTC. Protein product: CASSFFSNYNEQFF.